This T cell receptor beta chain was sequenced in a study of response to subunit inactivated influenza vaccine. TCRdb re-called the RT-PCR reads through MiXCR, storing one row per CDR3 protein. This table has around 750,000 distinct CDR3 sequences, 21% appearing once. Trimming shortened V by 6 bases and J by 5 bases, and 14 bases separated the two germline ends. The length of the CDR3 is 14 residues. The sequencing here drew on PBMCs from blood, taken approximately 5 days after vaccination. This receptor was obtained from a man over 45 who received an inactivated influenza vaccine. V usage is TRBV12-3 or TRBV12-4 and J usage is TRBJ2-1; maybe TRBD2 (5 bases). The chain's CDR3 is CASSPRTWDNEQFF. CDR3 DNA sequence: TGTGCCAGCAGCCCGAGGACTTGGGACAATGAGCAGTTCTTC.